Ten or more counts support the clone carrying this TCR beta chain. This record comes from a study of regulatory T cells in long-lasting Graves disease. Study-wide background: Graves' patients (newly diagnosed) had been on antithyroid drugs under 3 months.

The time point: newly diagnosed GD, antithyroid drugs for less than 3 months. The authors made the TCR library using RNA they extracted from PBMCs. Germline V gene data show CDR1 as SGHTS and CDR2 as YDEGEE. The CDR3 has 12 residues. V lost 2 bases, J lost 15 bases, and 15 bases lay in between. The TCR beta library used iRepertoire HTBI primers with Arm-PCR amplification of CDR3. TCRdb called the multiplex PCR reads again in MiXCR, with one record for every CDR3 protein. The data hold approximately 400,000 distinct CDR3 sequences, with just under 15% observed a single time. These same data were also listed under a study on T cells in Graves' hyperthyroidism and ophthalmopathy. From that study: Diagnosis rested on symptoms, serum thyroxine and TRAb, thyroid ultrasound, and orbital computed tomography.

Source: peripheral blood mononuclear cells (PBMCs), taken at new diagnosis, from a patient treated with antithyroid drugs. V is TRBV5-8 and J is TRBJ2-1, with D perhaps matching TRBD1 or TRBD2 (5 bases each). The sequence was collected from a woman in her 30s with Graves disease. The DNA for the CDR3 is TGTGCCAGCAGCTTCCCACCCCAGGGAGCGTTCTTC. Protein product: CASSFPPQGAFF.